A single sample is the source of the 8 T cell receptor beta chains below, sequenced in a study of blood T cells in healthy people across ages. Together with a sample-barcoded 5' primer, a J-beta primer mix was included in a second PCR lasting about 7 to 11 cycles. TCRdb re-derived calls from the 5' RACE reads in MiXCR, one entry per CDR3 protein. The table includes 850,000 to 1,000,000 distinct CDR3 sequences, about 53% detected once. Material: blood. The receptor set was obtained from an older woman in good health.

The V gene is TRBV2, the J gene TRBJ2-4, with 10 positions matching TRBD2. Germline-derived CDR1 and CDR2 are SNHLY and FYNNEI. This CDR3 spans 15 amino acids. V shed 4 bases and J 13 bases; nucleotides not matched to a gene: 13. The DNA of the CDR3 is TGTGCCAGCAGTGCCCCTAGCGGGAGTTCCTACAAGCAGTACTTC. Its translation: CASSAPSGSSYKQYF.

The chain links TRBV29-1 to TRBJ1-2; tentative D call: TRBD1 (5 bases). The CDR3 spans 15 residues. V was clipped by 5 bases and J by 0 bases, with 16 bases between them. In germline, CDR1 is SQVTM, CDR2 ANQGSEA. The CDR3 sequence: CSVRGQAMTNYGYTF. The CDR3 DNA reads TGCAGCGTTAGGGGTCAGGCGATGACTAACTATGGCTACACCTTC.

This clonotype was counted between two and nine times. The V and J genes are TRBV4-1 and TRBJ2-7; 12 nucleotides align to TRBD2. The CDR3 spans 15 residues. Germline CDR1 reads MGHRA; CDR2 reads YSYEKL. The ends lost 4 bases at V and 6 bases at J; junction bases unmatched: 7. CDR3 nucleotide sequence: TGCGCCAGCAGCCGCCTAGCGGGAGGGAGCCTCGAGCAGTACTTC. Its protein product is CASSRLAGGSLEQYF.

This clonotype showed up just once. The rearrangement uses TRBV5-5 and TRBJ2-6; possibly TRBD1 or TRBD2 for D (6 bases each). CDR3 length equals 14 residues. The germline V gene encodes CDR1 SGHKS and CDR2 YYEKEE (reference sequence). The ends were cut back, 0 bases at V and 11 bases at J, with 12 bases in the middle. The CDR3 DNA follows: TGTGCCAGCAGCTTGGCGTGGAGGGGGGACGTCCTGACTTTC. It translates to CASSLAWRGDVLTF.

Points on this clonotype: At one of its ends the junction is not consistent with the germline gene, which may arise from a read error. V gene TRBV10-2 combines with J gene TRBJ1-4, with 9 bases fitting TRBD1. The CDR3 is made up of 15 amino acids. Looked up from germline, CDR1 is WSHSY and CDR2 is SAAADI. The CDR3 sequence is CASRERTGVNEKLFF. CDR3 bases: TGCGCCAGCAGGGAAAGGACAGGGGTTAATGAAAAGCTGTTTTTT.

The DNA for the CDR3 is TGTGCCTCCTCCGGGACTACCTCCACAGATACGCAGTATTTT. This codes for CASSGTTSTDTQYF. The chain is built from TRBV6-2 or TRBV6-3 and TRBJ2-3; 7 bases agree with TRBD2. CDR1 and CDR2 from the germline V gene are MNHEY and SVGEGT. This CDR3 region has 14 residues. V was pared by 11 bases and J by 2 bases, with 10 bases of the junction left unmatched.

The chain recombines TRBV29-1 with TRBJ2-3, with 7 bases identical to TRBD2. The CDR3 contains 16 residues. Germline trimming cut 0 bases from V and 7 bases from J; bases unmatched to any gene: 13. CDR1 is SQVTM, CDR2 ANQGSEA, per germline. The CDR3: CSVEEPREGVLYTQYF. The CDR3 DNA reads as TGCAGCGTTGAAGAGCCTAGGGAGGGAGTACTGTATACGCAGTATTTT.

This clonotype was counted once. The chain carries TRBV27 and TRBJ2-7; 7 bases line up with TRBD2. The germline V gene has CDR1 MNHEY and CDR2 SMNVEV (reference sequence). The CDR3 is 15 residues long. J lost 2 bases, V lost 5 bases, and 9 bases had no gene match. In DNA, the CDR3 is TGTGCCAGCAGTGGGCCGGCTAGCGGTGCCTACGAGCAGTACTTC. Translating gives CASSGPASGAYEQYF.